One sample yielded the 15 T cell receptor beta chains listed below, sequenced in a study of blood T cell repertoires in COVID-19. Data came from immunoSEQ multiplex PCR; TCRdb stores just in-frame clones and leaves some out. The sample includes a few hundred thousand clones, 80% to 90% of them seen just once. The specimen was PBMCs or T cells enriched from blood (not recorded which). The receptors come from a woman aged 25 to 39 who had been exposed to COVID-19.

The CDR3 nucleotides read TGCGCCAGCAGCCAAGACAGTTCACGGGACGAGCAGTACTTC. It yields the protein CASSQDSSRDEQYF. The gene calls are TRBV4-1 and TRBJ2-7; D gene unclear. This CDR3 spans 14 amino acids. Germline loops: CDR1 MGHRA, CDR2 YSYEKL. V was pared by 0 bases and J by 5 bases, with 11 bases between.

The chain uses TRBV24-1 and TRBJ2-2; TRBD1 agrees at 11 bases. Germline trimming cut 7 bases from V and 3 bases from J; bases unmatched to any gene: 3. CDR1 is KGHDR and CDR2 is SFDVKD in the germline V gene. This CDR3 has 15 amino acids. CDR3 bases: TGTGCCACCAGCTCGGACAGGGGGCACACCGGGGAGCTGTTTTTT. Its protein is CATSSDRGHTGELFF.

V is TRBV7-8 and J is TRBJ1-5, with D perhaps TRBD1 (5 bases). In germline, CDR1 is SGHVS, CDR2 FQNEAQ. CDR3 length: 16 amino acids. V dropped 5 bases and J dropped 4 bases, with 18 bases sitting between them. CDR3 nucleotides: TGTGCCAGCAGCCTTGGAGAGGTGGGACTGAATCAGCCCCAGCATTTT. Translated, it gives CASSLGEVGLNQPQHF. The full variable domain, completed using reference TRBV7-8 and TRBJ1-5, is GAGVSQSPRYKVAKRGQDVALRCDPISGHVSLFWYQQALGQGPEFLTYFQNEAQLDKSGLPSDRFFAERPEGSVSTLKIQRTQQEDSAVYLCASSLGEVGLNQPQHFGDGTRLSIL.

The chain has TRBV10-1 and TRBJ2-1; 11 bases agree with TRBD2. V lost 0 bases, J lost 10 bases, and 2 bases stayed unmatched. The CDR3 contains 14 residues. The germline V gene has CDR1 WNHNN and CDR2 SYGVQD (reference sequence). CDR3 nucleotide sequence: TGCGCCAGCAGTGAGTCGGGGACTAGCGGAGAGCAGTTCTTC. It specifies CASSESGTSGEQFF.

The chain couples TRBV27 to TRBJ2-4; TRBD2 might be the D (5 bases). The length of the CDR3 is 15 residues. Trimming removed 2 bases from V and 8 bases from J, with 16 bases in between. Germline values: CDR1 MNHEY, CDR2 SMNVEV (reference sequence). In DNA form, the CDR3 reads TGTGCCAGCAGTTTACGTCCGGGGTTGGGTCACATTCAGTACTTC. This gives the protein CASSLRPGLGHIQYF.

Concerning this clone itself: Other nucleotide sequences from this sample produce the same CDR3. CDR3: CASGSGGTYTGELFF. For the CDR3, the DNA is TGCGCCAGCGGTAGCGGGGGGACCTACACCGGGGAGCTGTTTTTT. The rearrangement links TRBV5-1 to TRBJ2-2, with 10 positions matching TRBD2. V lost 7 bases to trimming and J lost 3 bases; unmatched junction nucleotides: 6. The CDR3 is 15 amino acids. Germline-derived CDR1 and CDR2 are SGHRS and YFSETQ. The whole variable domain, filled in from reference TRBV5-1 and TRBJ2-2, reads KAGVTQTPRYLIKTRGQQVTLSCSPISGHRSVSWYQQTPGQGLQFLFEYFSETQRNKGNFPGRFSGRQFSNSRSEMNVSTLELGDSALYLCASGSGGTYTGELFFGEGSRLTVL.

J is TRBJ2-2 and V is TRBV9, with 7 bases fitting TRBD1. Germline lookup yields CDR1 SGDLS and CDR2 YYNGEE. V lost 5 bases to trimming and J lost 5 bases; unmatched junction nucleotides: 18. The CDR3 length is 18 residues. The CDR3: CASRERGRAGKLTGELFF. The CDR3, as DNA: TGTGCCAGCAGAGAAAGGGGGCGGGCAGGGAAGTTGACCGGGGAGCTGTTTTTT.

This clone appeared a few times. The chain employs TRBV9 and TRBJ1-2; D gene ambiguous. This CDR3 contains 16 residues. Trimming pared 0 bases from V and 4 bases from J, leaving 16 bases between. Germline values: CDR1 SGDLS, CDR2 YYNGEE. CDR3 region: CASSVGLVSGSYGYTF. In DNA form, the CDR3 reads TGTGCCAGCAGCGTAGGTCTCGTCAGTGGGAGCTATGGCTACACCTTC.

CDR3 region: CASGGDGRTSTDTQYF. For the CDR3, the DNA is TGTGCCAGCGGAGGGGACGGGCGGACTAGCACAGATACGCAGTATTTT. This chain connects TRBV2 to TRBJ2-3; perhaps TRBD2 as D (6 bases). CDR1 is SNHLY and CDR2 is FYNNEI in the germline V gene. Trimming stripped 8 bases from V and 0 bases from J, with 18 bases between. The CDR3 contains 16 residues.

The V gene is TRBV2, the J gene TRBJ1-2; a weak D match, TRBD1 (5 bases). Germline V gene data show CDR1 as SNHLY and CDR2 as FYNNEI. The V gene lost 3 bases and the J gene lost 5 bases, with 16 bases spanning the gap. The CDR3 loop spans 15 amino acids. CDR3 in DNA: TGTGCCAGCAGTGAGCCGGGGGACGCACCATATGGCTACACCTTC. Translated: CASSEPGDAPYGYTF.

V is TRBV30 and J is TRBJ1-1; the D is unclear. The CDR3 length is 14 residues. Looked up from germline, CDR1 is GTSNPN and CDR2 is SVGIG (reference sequence). Deletions cut 0 bases from V and 1 base from J, with 9 bases between. The CDR3 reads CAWSVNAGNTEAFF. Here the CDR3 DNA reads TGTGCCTGGAGTGTAAATGCAGGGAACACTGAAGCTTTCTTT.

The chain combines TRBV2 with TRBJ2-7, with 7 bases identical to TRBD1. Trimming cost V 0 bases and J 3 bases; bases outside gene matches: 8. Germline V gene data show CDR1 as SNHLY and CDR2 as FYNNEI. The CDR3 length is 16 residues. CDR3 DNA: TGTGCCAGCAGTGAAGCGCAAACAGGGGCCCTCTACGAGCAGTACTTC. Translating it yields CASSEAQTGALYEQYF. The variable domain in full, completed from reference TRBV2 and TRBJ2-7, reads EPEVTQTPSHQVTQMGQEVILRCVPISNHLYFYWYRQILGQKVEFLVSFYNNEISEKSEIFDDQFSVERPDGSNFTLKIRSTKLEDSAMYFCASSEAQTGALYEQYFGPGTRLTVT.

This clone was detected only a few times. The rearrangement joins TRBV4-2 to TRBJ2-1; no clear D gene. Germline assignment: CDR1 LGHNA and CDR2 YNFKEQ. The V gene lost 1 base and the J gene lost 9 bases, with 13 bases spanning the gap. This CDR3 has 14 amino acids. CDR3 residues: CASSQVSPPSEQFF. CDR3 DNA sequence: TGTGCCAGCAGCCAAGTTAGCCCGCCGAGTGAGCAGTTCTTC.

The J gene is TRBJ1-5, the V gene TRBV9, with D unresolved. CDR1 is SGDLS, CDR2 YYNGEE, per germline. The CDR3 has 12 amino acids. The ends were cut back, 3 bases at V and 3 bases at J, with 4 bases in the middle. The CDR3 loop is CASSALNQPQHF. DNA for the CDR3: TGTGCCAGCAGCGCACTCAATCAGCCCCAGCATTTT.

This rearrangement joins TRBV9 to TRBJ2-7, with D maybe TRBD1 (6 bases). V lost 6 bases and J lost 1, with 14 bases in between. The CDR3 covers 14 residues. Looked up from germline, CDR1 is SGDLS and CDR2 is YYNGEE. CDR3 residues: CASTRGQSSYEQYF. CDR3 nucleotide sequence: TGTGCCAGCACCCGAGGACAGTCTTCCTACGAGCAGTACTTC.